The 20 T cell receptor beta chains below all came from one sample that was sequenced in a study of T cell responses to AZD1222 COVID-19 vaccine. This table comes from immunoSEQ multiplex PCR, and its TCRdb copy is limited to in-frame clones, with some not included. The sample contains about 110,000 clones, over 90% of which appear only once. The sequences come from peripheral blood, collected 28 days after the second AZD1222 dose. These receptors came from an adult who received the AZD1222 COVID-19 vaccine.

This chain uses TRBV24-1 with TRBJ2-7, with 8 bases identical to TRBD1. V was pared by 3 bases and J by 8 bases, with 8 bases of the junction left unmatched. Germline CDR1 KGHDR, CDR2 SFDVKD. The CDR3 contains 14 residues. The CDR3 spells CATSDPGTGGKQYF. CDR3 sequence (DNA): TGTGCCACCAGTGATCCCGGGACAGGAGGCAAGCAGTACTTC.

V gene TRBV4-1 combines with J gene TRBJ1-5; a weak D match, TRBD1 (5 bases). Germline V gives CDR1 MGHRA, CDR2 YSYEKL. Trimming took 2 bases from V and 6 from J, leaving 17 bases between them. This CDR3 contains 16 residues. Here the CDR3 DNA reads TGCGCCAGCAGCCAACGCGGTCAGGGTTTTGTTCAGCCCCAGCATTTT. Amino acids: CASSQRGQGFVQPQHF.

This clone was detected only once. The chain has TRBV29-1 and TRBJ2-3; possibly TRBD1 or TRBD2 for D (6 bases each). Germline lookup yields CDR1 SQVTM and CDR2 ANQGSEA. V lost 1 base and J lost 4, with 18 bases in between. The CDR3 spans 16 residues. CDR3 amino acids: CSVEGGAGFEADTQYF. CDR3 in DNA: TGCAGCGTTGAAGGGGGGGCGGGATTTGAAGCAGATACGCAGTATTTT.

The chain links TRBV5-5 to TRBJ1-3; no definite D call. CDR3 length equals 15 residues. V was trimmed by 6 bases and J by 2 bases, leaving 15 bases between them. In germline, CDR1 is SGHKS, CDR2 YYEKEE (reference sequence). The CDR3 nucleotides read TGTGCCAGCACCCCGGGCGGGAGCGCTGGAAACACCATATATTTT. Encoded protein: CASTPGGSAGNTIYF. Looking up the rest from reference TRBV5-5 and TRBJ1-3 gives the full variable domain: DAGVTQSPTHLIKTRGQQVTLRCSPISGHKSVSWYQQVLGQGPQFIFQYYEKEERGRGNFPDRFSARQFPNYSSELNVNALLLGDSALYLCASTPGGSAGNTIYFGEGSWLTVV.

V gene TRBV6-5 combines with J gene TRBJ1-6; D might be TRBD1 (5 bases). V was cut by 2 bases and J by 4 bases, with 12 bases left in between. The CDR3 runs to 16 residues. CDR1 and CDR2 from the germline V gene are MNHEY and SVGAGI. The CDR3 nucleotides read TGTGCCAGCAGTTACCGGGTGACAGAATATAATTCACCCCTCCACTTT. Its translation: CASSYRVTEYNSPLHF.

The gene calls are TRBV14 and TRBJ2-5, with D unresolved. V lost 5 bases, J lost 7 bases, and 11 bases lay in between. This CDR3 contains 12 residues. The V gene's germline CDR1 is SGHDN and CDR2 FVKESK. The CDR3: CASSFSLRTQYF. In DNA, the CDR3 is TGTGCCAGCAGCTTCTCCCTACGGACCCAGTACTTC.

In its sample, this clone was seen once. This chain uses TRBV6-6 with TRBJ1-1; D unclear. CDR3 length: 11 amino acids. The germline V and J ends were trimmed by 2 bases and 6 bases, with 4 bases remaining between them. Germline CDR1 MNHNY, CDR2 SVGAGI (reference sequence). CDR3 nucleotide sequence: TGTGCCAGCAGTTACCGCGCTGAAGCTTTCTTT. Protein sequence: CASSYRAEAFF.

This clone was recorded a few times. The rearrangement joins TRBV7-6 to TRBJ1-4; D is perhaps TRBD1 (6 bases). The CDR3 consists of 15 residues. Germline-derived CDR1 and CDR2 are SGHVS and FNYEAQ. Trimming removed 1 base from V and 4 bases from J, with 10 bases in between. CDR3 nucleotide sequence: TGTGCCAGCAGCTTAGACAGGGCTTTTAATGAAAAACTGTTTTTT. Translated, it gives CASSLDRAFNEKLFF.

V is TRBV7-2 and J is TRBJ2-7; 10 bases match TRBD2. J was trimmed by 3 bases and V by 5 bases; bases with no gene match: 4. The CDR3 covers 14 residues. Germline loops: CDR1 SGHTA, CDR2 FQGNSA. CDR3 protein: CASSPLAGGYEQYF. The CDR3 DNA reads TGTGCCAGCAGCCCGTTAGCGGGGGGCTACGAGCAGTACTTC. The whole variable domain, remainder taken from reference TRBV7-2 and TRBJ2-7, is GAGVSQSPSNKVTEKGKDVELRCDPISGHTALYWYRQSLGQGLEFLIYFQGNSAPDKSGLPSDRFSAERTGGSVSTLTIQRTQQEDSAVYLCASSPLAGGYEQYFGPGTRLTVT.

This chain uses TRBV20-1 with TRBJ2-3; D call uncertain. Germline lookup yields CDR1 DFQATT and CDR2 SNEGSKA (reference sequence). With 2 bases removed from V and 3 bases from J, the gap between germline ends came to 3 bases. The CDR3 runs to 11 residues. CDR3 residues: CSARKTDTQYF. CDR3 DNA sequence: TGCAGTGCTAGAAAGACAGATACGCAGTATTTT.

This clone has more than one count but fewer than ten. The chain links TRBV2 to TRBJ1-4; weak D call: TRBD1 (6 bases). Trimming left V 9 bases short and J 6 bases short, with 20 bases between. Germline CDR1 reads SNHLY; CDR2 reads FYNNEI. The CDR3 covers 15 residues. CDR3 amino acids: CARGSGVTRDEKLFF. The CDR3 DNA sequence: TGTGCCAGAGGCTCAGGGGTCACAAGGGATGAAAAACTGTTTTTT.

The CDR3 loop is CASSEVKGGNQPQHF. In DNA, the CDR3 is TGTGCCAGCAGTGAGGTCAAGGGTGGCAATCAGCCCCAGCATTTT. This chain links TRBV6-1 with TRBJ1-5; D ambiguous. V lost 3 bases and J lost 2, with 11 bases in between. Germline V gene lookup returns CDR1 MNHNS and CDR2 SASEGT. The CDR3 is 15 residues long.

J is TRBJ1-3 and V is TRBV29-1; no reliable D call. Trimming took 3 bases from V and 0 from J, leaving 9 bases between them. The CDR3 runs to 14 residues. Germline CDR1 and CDR2: SQVTM and ANQGSEA. This CDR3 reads CSVERRISGNTIYF. CDR3 sequence (DNA): TGCAGCGTTGAGAGACGGATCTCTGGAAACACCATATATTTT.

CDR3 coding DNA: TGTGCCAGCAGTGAAGCTGGACGGTCCACTGAAGCTTTCTTT. It specifies CASSEAGRSTEAFF. The chain has TRBV6-1 and TRBJ1-1; D is uncertain. V shed 0 bases and J shed 4 bases, with 9 bases lying between them. CDR1 is MNHNS, CDR2 SASEGT, per germline. The CDR3 consists of 14 residues.

J is TRBJ2-5 and V is TRBV6-5, with D tentatively TRBD2 (6 bases). There are 16 residues in the CDR3. CDR1 and CDR2 (germline): MNHEY, SVGAGI. Trimming took 0 bases from V and 3 from J, leaving 14 bases between them. CDR3 nucleotide sequence: TGTGCCAGCAGTTACTCAAGGTGGACGGGAGAAGAGACCCAGTACTTC. It is translated as CASSYSRWTGEETQYF.

The gene calls are TRBV11-1 and TRBJ1-1, with D perhaps TRBD1 (6 bases). V shed 2 bases and J shed 0 bases, with 10 bases lying between them. In germline, CDR1 is SGHAT, CDR2 FQDESV (reference sequence). The CDR3 spans 15 residues. CDR3 DNA: TGTGCCAGCAGCTTATGGACAGCTCTGAACACTGAAGCTTTCTTT. This encodes CASSLWTALNTEAFF.

V and J are TRBV19 and TRBJ2-3; TRBD1 agrees at 7 bases. With 8 bases clipped from V and 7 bases from J, the junction kept 9 bases outside the gene matches. CDR1 is LNHDA and CDR2 is SQIVND in the germline V gene (reference sequence). The CDR3 is made up of 13 amino acids. The CDR3 coding sequence is TGTGCCAGTTCCGGGACAGTGGTAAATACGCAGTATTTT. This translates into CASSGTVVNTQYF.

Concerning this clone: One junction end does not reproduce the germline sequence, and a read error may be involved. The J gene is TRBJ1-2, the V gene TRBV7-9; D perhaps matches TRBD1 (5 bases). Germline V lookup: CDR1 SEHNR, CDR2 FQNEAQ (reference sequence). CDR3 length: 12 residues. The CDR3 is CASSFQYGAWAF. The CDR3 nucleotides read TGTGCCAGCAGCTTCCAGTATGGGGCTTGGGCCTTC.

The V gene is TRBV19, the J gene TRBJ1-5; D is unresolved. This CDR3 spans 15 amino acids. Looked up from germline, CDR1 is LNHDA and CDR2 is SQIVND (reference sequence). V was pared by 4 bases and J by 7 bases, with 17 bases between. The CDR3, as DNA: TGTGCCAGTAGTAGCCCGACGCTGCCATCACAGCCCCAGCATTTT. Protein sequence: CASSSPTLPSQPQHF.

This sequence joins TRBV11-3 and TRBJ1-5; possible D gene TRBD1, 5 bases. CDR1 is SGHNT, CDR2 YENEEA, per germline. Trimming took off 0 bases at V and 0 bases at J, with 15 bases between the two ends. CDR3 length: 18 amino acids. CDR3: CASSLDLGSGPSNQPQHF. The CDR3 DNA is TGTGCCAGCAGCTTAGATCTCGGGTCGGGACCTAGCAATCAGCCCCAGCATTTT.